A selection of T cell receptor beta chains follows, all from one sample in a study of OX40 agonist ivuxolimab in advanced cancers. Profiled with immunoSEQ multiplex PCR; TCRdb holds only in-frame clones, not every one. The sample records around 95,000 clones, approximately 91% being singletons. Sequencing was performed on CD4+ or CD8+ T cells sorted from blood, taken in a trial of the OX40 agonist ivuxolimab. Receptors originate from an adult with an advanced solid tumor such as melanoma, head and neck, liver or kidney cancer. Each CDR3 is given with its conserved first and last residue. The order of the fields is D gene, V gene, J gene, clone size, CDR3 DNA, CDR3 protein. D genes are given only for firm matches. A row's size may be missing; if present it is once, few, many or a size class.

d_call: NA; v_call: TRBV10-3; j_call: TRBJ2-1; clone_size: NA; cdr3_nt: TGTGCTTTCGGGCCAAGCTCCTACAATGAGCAGTTCTTC; cdr3_aa: CAFGPSSYNEQFF
d_call: NA; v_call: TRBV28; j_call: TRBJ2-5; clone_size: NA; cdr3_nt: TGTGCCAGCAGCCGAGGACCCGAGGGGGAGACCCAGTACTTC; cdr3_aa: CASSRGPEGETQYF
d_call: TRBD2; v_call: TRBV18; j_call: TRBJ2-5; clone_size: NA; cdr3_nt: TGTGCCAGCTCACCGGCGGGAGGGGAGACCCAGTACTTC; cdr3_aa: CASSPAGGETQYF
d_call: NA; v_call: TRBV5-1; j_call: TRBJ2-7; clone_size: NA; cdr3_nt: TGCGCCAGCAGCTTGGGGTTACGCGGGAGTCAGGGGGAAGACGAGCAGTACTTC; cdr3_aa: CASSLGLRGSQGEDEQYF
d_call: TRBD1; v_call: TRBV11-3; j_call: TRBJ2-4; clone_size: NA; cdr3_nt: TGTGCCAGCAGCCAACCCATCGACAGGGGGTTTCATCCCAAAAACATTCAGTACTTC; cdr3_aa: CASSQPIDRGFHPKNIQYF
d_call: TRBD2; v_call: TRBV2; j_call: TRBJ2-5; clone_size: NA; cdr3_nt: TGTGCCAGCAGTATAGGACTAGCGGGACAAGAGACCCAGTACTTC; cdr3_aa: CASSIGLAGQETQYF
d_call: NA; v_call: TRBV7-9; j_call: TRBJ1-3; clone_size: NA; cdr3_nt: TGTGCCAGCAGCACTAAGACAGCCTCTGGAAACACCATATATTTT; cdr3_aa: CASSTKTASGNTIYF
d_call: NA; v_call: TRBV11-2; j_call: TRBJ2-1; clone_size: NA; cdr3_nt: TGTGCCAGCAGCTTAGATCCTTCATACCTGAATGAGCAGTTCTTC; cdr3_aa: CASSLDPSYLNEQFF
d_call: NA; v_call: TRBV7-2; j_call: TRBJ2-5; clone_size: NA; cdr3_nt: TGTGCCAGCAGCTTCCGGGGTGAGACCCAGTACTTC; cdr3_aa: CASSFRGETQYF
d_call: TRBD1; v_call: TRBV5-1; j_call: TRBJ2-3; clone_size: NA; cdr3_nt: TGCGCCAGCAGCGGTACAGGGGTAGATACGCAGTATTTT; cdr3_aa: CASSGTGVDTQYF
d_call: NA; v_call: TRBV6-1; j_call: TRBJ1-6; clone_size: NA; cdr3_nt: TGTGCCAGCAGTGTTGGGCCCAGGGAGAATTCACCCCTCCACTTT; cdr3_aa: CASSVGPRENSPLHF
d_call: NA; v_call: TRBV10-3; j_call: TRBJ1-1; clone_size: NA; cdr3_nt: TGTGCCATCAGGGACAAGGGTGTCACTGAAGCTTTCTTT; cdr3_aa: CAIRDKGVTEAFF
d_call: NA; v_call: TRBV5-6; j_call: TRBJ1-1; clone_size: NA; cdr3_nt: TGTGCCAGCAGCTTAAGGACAACGAACACTGAAGCTTTCTTT; cdr3_aa: CASSLRTTNTEAFF
d_call: NA; v_call: TRBV6-1; j_call: TRBJ2-3; clone_size: NA; cdr3_nt: TGTGCCAGCAGTGAATCACCAGGGCCAGATACGCAGTATTTT; cdr3_aa: CASSESPGPDTQYF
d_call: NA; v_call: TRBV6-5; j_call: TRBJ1-6; clone_size: NA; cdr3_nt: TGTGCCAGCAGTTATGGGCGCGGGGCGCCCCTCCACTTT; cdr3_aa: CASSYGRGAPLHF
d_call: NA; v_call: TRBV28; j_call: TRBJ2-7; clone_size: NA; cdr3_nt: TGTGCCAGCAGTTTAACAGAACCCTACGAGCAGTACTTC; cdr3_aa: CASSLTEPYEQYF
d_call: NA; v_call: TRBV9; j_call: TRBJ1-4; clone_size: few; cdr3_nt: TGTGCCAGCAGCGTACAGGTGGAGGATGAAAAACTGTTTTTT; cdr3_aa: CASSVQVEDEKLFF
d_call: NA; v_call: TRBV7-8; j_call: TRBJ2-1; clone_size: NA; cdr3_nt: TGTGCCAGCAGCCGAGGACAGCCGATTCCCAATGAGCAGTTCTTC; cdr3_aa: CASSRGQPIPNEQFF
d_call: TRBD1; v_call: TRBV6-5; j_call: TRBJ1-1; clone_size: NA; cdr3_nt: TGTGCCAGCCGAACTGGACAGGGAAGAGCTTTCTTT; cdr3_aa: CASRTGQGRAFF
d_call: NA; v_call: TRBV6-5; j_call: TRBJ1-2; clone_size: NA; cdr3_nt: TGTGCCAGCAGTTACACCGCGGCGAACTATGGCTACACCTTC; cdr3_aa: CASSYTAANYGYTF
d_call: NA; v_call: TRBV4-1; j_call: TRBJ2-7; clone_size: NA; cdr3_nt: TGCGCCAGCAGCCCCCGGGACATATACGAGCAGTACTTC; cdr3_aa: CASSPRDIYEQYF
d_call: TRBD2; v_call: TRBV6-1; j_call: TRBJ2-2; clone_size: NA; cdr3_nt: TGTGCCAGCAGTACAGCGGGAGGCGTCACCGGGGAGCTGTTTTTT; cdr3_aa: CASSTAGGVTGELFF
d_call: NA; v_call: TRBV28; j_call: TRBJ1-2; clone_size: NA; cdr3_nt: TGTGCCAGCAGTTTGGTTGGAATTGCCTATGGCTACACCTTC; cdr3_aa: CASSLVGIAYGYTF
d_call: NA; v_call: TRBV27; j_call: TRBJ2-1; clone_size: NA; cdr3_nt: TGTGCCAGCAGTCGCCCGACAGATAATGAGCAGTTCTTC; cdr3_aa: CASSRPTDNEQFF
d_call: NA; v_call: TRBV5-5; j_call: TRBJ2-6; clone_size: NA; cdr3_nt: TGTGCCAGCAGCTTGACGGCAGGGGTTACCTCTGGGGCCAACGTCCTGACTTTC; cdr3_aa: CASSLTAGVTSGANVLTF
d_call: TRBD1; v_call: TRBV5-4; j_call: TRBJ1-4; clone_size: NA; cdr3_nt: TGTGCCAGCAGCCTGCAGGGGGCTAATGAAAAACTGTTTTTT; cdr3_aa: CASSLQGANEKLFF
d_call: NA; v_call: TRBV7-9; j_call: TRBJ1-5; clone_size: NA; cdr3_nt: TGTGCCAGCAGCTTACAGGGATTCAATCAGCCCCAGCATTTT; cdr3_aa: CASSLQGFNQPQHF
d_call: TRBD2; v_call: TRBV5-1; j_call: TRBJ2-1; clone_size: NA; cdr3_nt: TGCGCCAGCAGCGGAGGGACTAGCGGGGTAAATGAGCAGTTCTTC; cdr3_aa: CASSGGTSGVNEQFF
d_call: NA; v_call: TRBV7-2; j_call: TRBJ2-2; clone_size: NA; cdr3_nt: TGTGCCAGCTCTCGATCGAACACCGGGGAGCTGTTTTTT; cdr3_aa: CASSRSNTGELFF
d_call: NA; v_call: TRBV2; j_call: TRBJ1-1; clone_size: NA; cdr3_nt: TGTGCCAGCAAGGGGCAGCCTAACACTGAAGCTTTCTTT; cdr3_aa: CASKGQPNTEAFF
d_call: NA; v_call: TRBV7-2; j_call: TRBJ1-5; clone_size: NA; cdr3_nt: TGTGCCAGCAGCTTAACGGATAATCAGCCCCAGCATTTT; cdr3_aa: CASSLTDNQPQHF
d_call: NA; v_call: TRBV7-6; j_call: TRBJ1-5; clone_size: NA; cdr3_nt: TGTGCCAGCAGCTTAGGCCGGGATCAGCCCCAGCATTTT; cdr3_aa: CASSLGRDQPQHF
d_call: NA; v_call: TRBV7-9; j_call: TRBJ2-7; clone_size: NA; cdr3_nt: TGTGCCAGCAGCGTACCGGGACACTACGAGCAGTACTTC; cdr3_aa: CASSVPGHYEQYF
d_call: NA; v_call: TRBV18; j_call: TRBJ1-4; clone_size: NA; cdr3_nt: TGTGCCAGCTCACCCTACCAAGAGGAATGGCGGAGTAATGAAAAACTGTTTTTT; cdr3_aa: CASSPYQEEWRSNEKLFF
d_call: TRBD1; v_call: TRBV18; j_call: TRBJ2-7; clone_size: NA; cdr3_nt: TGTGCCAGCTCCCGGACAGGGAGCTCCTACGAGCAGTACTTC; cdr3_aa: CASSRTGSSYEQYF
d_call: NA; v_call: TRBV7-7; j_call: TRBJ2-2; clone_size: NA; cdr3_nt: TGTGCCAGCAGCCAGAGGACTGGCCTGAACACCGGGGAGCTGTTTTTT; cdr3_aa: CASSQRTGLNTGELFF
d_call: NA; v_call: TRBV19; j_call: TRBJ2-2; clone_size: NA; cdr3_nt: TGTGCCAGTATCGTCAGGGGCGTAAGCACCGGGGAGCTGTTTTTT; cdr3_aa: CASIVRGVSTGELFF
d_call: TRBD1; v_call: TRBV4-3; j_call: TRBJ1-5; clone_size: NA; cdr3_nt: TGCGCCAGCAGCCAAGAAGGAGGGGGCAGATGGTCCAATCAGCCCCAGCATTTT; cdr3_aa: CASSQEGGGRWSNQPQHF
d_call: NA; v_call: TRBV30; j_call: TRBJ2-7; clone_size: NA; cdr3_nt: TGTGCCTGGAGTCTCGGATCCTACGAGCAGTACTTC; cdr3_aa: CAWSLGSYEQYF
d_call: TRBD1; v_call: TRBV29-1; j_call: TRBJ1-2; clone_size: NA; cdr3_nt: TGCAGCGGAGGGACAGGGGGCGAGGGCTACACCTTC; cdr3_aa: CSGGTGGEGYTF
d_call: TRBD1; v_call: TRBV30; j_call: TRBJ1-5; clone_size: NA; cdr3_nt: TGTGCCTGGAGTCCCCGGACAGGCTACAATCAGCCCCAGCATTTT; cdr3_aa: CAWSPRTGYNQPQHF
d_call: NA; v_call: TRBV9; j_call: TRBJ1-4; clone_size: NA; cdr3_nt: TGTGCCAGCAGCGCTGGGCCGCGGGCTAATGAAAAACTGTTTTTT; cdr3_aa: CASSAGPRANEKLFF
d_call: TRBD1; v_call: TRBV19; j_call: TRBJ1-5; clone_size: NA; cdr3_nt: TGTGCCAGTAGTATAGAAGTCTGGACAGGAGATAATCAGCCCCAGCATTTT; cdr3_aa: CASSIEVWTGDNQPQHF
d_call: NA; v_call: TRBV18; j_call: TRBJ2-2; clone_size: NA; cdr3_nt: TGTGCCAGCTCACTAAACAGATTTGACACCGGGGAGCTGTTTTTT; cdr3_aa: CASSLNRFDTGELFF
d_call: TRBD1; v_call: TRBV5-1; j_call: TRBJ1-4; clone_size: once; cdr3_nt: TGCGCCAGCAGCCGTTCAGGGACAGGGGATGAAAAACTGTTTTTT; cdr3_aa: CASSRSGTGDEKLFF
d_call: TRBD1; v_call: TRBV27; j_call: TRBJ2-3; clone_size: NA; cdr3_nt: TGTGCCAGCAGTTCCTCAAGAGGGGGCCCCCGTAGCACAGATACGCAGTATTTT; cdr3_aa: CASSSSRGGPRSTDTQYF
d_call: NA; v_call: TRBV6-6; j_call: TRBJ2-2; clone_size: NA; cdr3_nt: TGTGCCAGCAGTTACTCGAACGGCGGGGAGCTGTTTTTT; cdr3_aa: CASSYSNGGELFF
d_call: TRBD1; v_call: TRBV4-1; j_call: TRBJ1-6; clone_size: NA; cdr3_nt: TGCGCCAGCAGCCAAGCCGGGACAGGGGGCTCCTATAATTCACCCCTCCACTTT; cdr3_aa: CASSQAGTGGSYNSPLHF
d_call: NA; v_call: TRBV5-4; j_call: TRBJ1-4; clone_size: NA; cdr3_nt: TGTGCCAGCAGCAGAGACAGGTGGGATGAAAAACTGTTTTTT; cdr3_aa: CASSRDRWDEKLFF
d_call: NA; v_call: TRBV13; j_call: TRBJ1-4; clone_size: NA; cdr3_nt: TGTGCCAGCAGTTTGCGGAGTGTTAATGAAAAACTGTTTTTT; cdr3_aa: CASSLRSVNEKLFF
d_call: NA; v_call: TRBV7-9; j_call: TRBJ2-7; clone_size: NA; cdr3_nt: TGTGCCAGCAGCTCCTTCGGGGCCCCGATATACGAGCAGTACTTC; cdr3_aa: CASSSFGAPIYEQYF
d_call: NA; v_call: TRBV7-9; j_call: TRBJ2-3; clone_size: NA; cdr3_nt: TGTGCCCCCGCTAGTCTCACAGATACGCAGTATTTT; cdr3_aa: CAPASLTDTQYF
d_call: NA; v_call: TRBV6-1; j_call: TRBJ2-3; clone_size: NA; cdr3_nt: TGTGCCAGCAGTGAAGTGGGACCACTCACAGATACGCAGTATTTT; cdr3_aa: CASSEVGPLTDTQYF
d_call: TRBD1; v_call: TRBV11-3; j_call: TRBJ2-7; clone_size: NA; cdr3_nt: TGTGCCAGCAGCTTGAAGACAGGGGTGACCGGCGAGCAGTACTTC; cdr3_aa: CASSLKTGVTGEQYF
d_call: NA; v_call: TRBV18; j_call: TRBJ1-3; clone_size: NA; cdr3_nt: TGTGCCAGCTCACCAGCAGGGTTAGGAAACACCATATATTTT; cdr3_aa: CASSPAGLGNTIYF
d_call: NA; v_call: TRBV12-5; j_call: TRBJ1-1; clone_size: NA; cdr3_nt: TGTGCTAGTGGTCCCGGGGGACCCACTGAAGCTTTCTTT; cdr3_aa: CASGPGGPTEAFF